This T cell receptor beta chain emerged from a study of blood T cells in healthy people across ages. Note on this clonotype: What it binds is unknown.

For the second PCR, which ran for roughly 7 to 11 cycles, a sample-barcoded 5' primer and a J-beta primer mix were used. A template-switch adaptor that had 12 random nucleotides put a tag on each cDNA molecule. Each single sample gave us at least 2.5 million CDR3-containing paired-end reads. TCRdb re-called the 5' RACE reads through MiXCR, storing one row per CDR3 protein. The table lists some 900,000 distinct CDR3 sequences, under 50% of them singletons, with 13% in the top ten. CDR1 SGHRS and CDR2 YFSETQ come from the germline V gene. The CDR3 has 15 amino acids. The V end was cut by 0 bases, the J end by 2 bases, with 11 bases between. Study results and caveats: CMV infection status of these donors was not known.

The sequenced sample consisted of blood. This sequence was found in a young man in good health. This chain joins TRBV5-1 and TRBJ1-1, with D tentatively TRBD1 (6 bases). In nucleotides, the CDR3 is TGCGCCAGCAGCTTGGTCGGGGGGCTCAACACTGAAGCTTTCTTT. As protein: CASSLVGGLNTEAFF.